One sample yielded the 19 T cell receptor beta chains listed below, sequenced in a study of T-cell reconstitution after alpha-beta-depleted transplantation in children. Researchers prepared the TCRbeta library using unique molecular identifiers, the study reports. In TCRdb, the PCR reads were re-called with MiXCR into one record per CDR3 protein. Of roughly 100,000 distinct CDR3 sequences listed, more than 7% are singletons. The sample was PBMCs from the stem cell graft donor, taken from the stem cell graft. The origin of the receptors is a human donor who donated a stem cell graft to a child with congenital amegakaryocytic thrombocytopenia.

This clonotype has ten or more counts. The CDR3 nucleotides read TGCAGTGCTAGACCTACAGGGTCCTCCTACAATGAGCAGTTCTTC. Amino acid sequence: CSARPTGSSYNEQFF. J is TRBJ2-1 and V is TRBV20-1; D is possibly TRBD1 (6 bases). The germline V gene has CDR1 DFQATT and CDR2 SNEGSKA (reference sequence). V was shortened by 2 bases and J by 0 bases, with 11 bases between the two germline ends. This CDR3 comprises 15 residues.

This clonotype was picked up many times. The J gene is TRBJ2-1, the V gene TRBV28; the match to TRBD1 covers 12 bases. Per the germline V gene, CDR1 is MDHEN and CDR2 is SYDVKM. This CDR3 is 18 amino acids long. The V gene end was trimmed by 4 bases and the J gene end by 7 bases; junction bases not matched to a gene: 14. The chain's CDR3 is CASSSYRGGQGAGNEQFF. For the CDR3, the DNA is TGTGCCAGCAGTTCGTACCGCGGGGGACAGGGGGCTGGAAATGAGCAGTTCTTC. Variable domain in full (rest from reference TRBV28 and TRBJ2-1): DVKVTQSSRYLVKRTGEKVFLECVQDMDHENMFWYRQDPGLGLRLIYFSYDVKMKEKGDIPEGYSVSREKKERFSLILESASTNQTSMYLCASSSYRGGQGAGNEQFFGPGTRLTVL.

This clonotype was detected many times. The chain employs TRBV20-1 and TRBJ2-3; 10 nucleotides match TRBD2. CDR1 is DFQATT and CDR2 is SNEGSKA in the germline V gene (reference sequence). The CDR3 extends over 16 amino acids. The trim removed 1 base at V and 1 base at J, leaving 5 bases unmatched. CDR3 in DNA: TGCAGTGCTAGAGGTCGAACTAGCGGGGGCACAGATACGCAGTATTTT. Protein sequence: CSARGRTSGGTDTQYF.

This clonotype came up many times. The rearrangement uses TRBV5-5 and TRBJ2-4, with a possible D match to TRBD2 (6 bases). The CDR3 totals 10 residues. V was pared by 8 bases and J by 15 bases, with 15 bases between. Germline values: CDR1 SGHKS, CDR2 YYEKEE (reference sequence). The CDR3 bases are TGTGCCAGGCTGCGCGGGGACCTGTACTTC. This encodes CARLRGDLYF.

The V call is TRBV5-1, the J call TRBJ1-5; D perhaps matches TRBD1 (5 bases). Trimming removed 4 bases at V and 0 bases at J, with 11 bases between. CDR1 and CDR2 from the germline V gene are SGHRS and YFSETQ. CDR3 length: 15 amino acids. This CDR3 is CASSPRGGSNQPQHF. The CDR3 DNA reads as TGCGCCAGCAGCCCCCGGGGGGGTAGCAATCAGCCCCAGCATTTT.

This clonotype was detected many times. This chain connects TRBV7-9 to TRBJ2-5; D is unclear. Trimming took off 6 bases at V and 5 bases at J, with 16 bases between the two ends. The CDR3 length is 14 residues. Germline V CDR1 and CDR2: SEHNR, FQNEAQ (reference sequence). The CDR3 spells CASRSSLHPETQYF. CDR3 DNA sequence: TGTGCCAGCAGATCATCCCTACACCCGGAGACCCAGTACTTC.

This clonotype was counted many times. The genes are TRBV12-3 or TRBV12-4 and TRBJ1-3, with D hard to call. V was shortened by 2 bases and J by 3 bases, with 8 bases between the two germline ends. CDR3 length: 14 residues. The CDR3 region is CASSLSGNGNTIYF. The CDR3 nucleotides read TGTGCCAGCAGTTTATCGGGGAATGGAAACACCATATATTTT.

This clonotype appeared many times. CDR3 protein: CAISDDRATNTGELFF. In DNA form, the CDR3 reads TGTGCCATCAGTGATGACCGAGCCACGAACACCGGGGAGCTGTTTTTT. The V and J genes are TRBV10-3 and TRBJ2-2, with no clear D. Germline V CDR1 and CDR2: ENHRY, SYGVKD. With 3 bases removed from V and 0 bases from J, the gap between germline ends came to 11 bases. This CDR3 is built from 16 residues.

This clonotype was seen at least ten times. The CDR3: CASSGTGGTYSGANVLTF. As DNA, the CDR3 is TGTGCCAGCAGCGGGACAGGGGGCACCTACTCTGGGGCCAACGTCCTGACTTTC. The chain couples TRBV5-5 to TRBJ2-6, with 12 bases aligning to TRBD1. The CDR3 spans 18 residues. Unmatched junction bases numbered 5, after V lost 4 bases and J lost 0 bases. The germline V gene encodes CDR1 SGHKS and CDR2 YYEKEE (reference sequence).

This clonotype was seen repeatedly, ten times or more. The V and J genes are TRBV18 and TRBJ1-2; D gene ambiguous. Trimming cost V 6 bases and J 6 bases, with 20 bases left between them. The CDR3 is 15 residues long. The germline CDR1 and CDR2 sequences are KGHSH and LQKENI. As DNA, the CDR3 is TGTGCCAGCTCGGTGGGAGGTGGACCGCTTGATGGCTACACCTTC. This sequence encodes CASSVGGGPLDGYTF.

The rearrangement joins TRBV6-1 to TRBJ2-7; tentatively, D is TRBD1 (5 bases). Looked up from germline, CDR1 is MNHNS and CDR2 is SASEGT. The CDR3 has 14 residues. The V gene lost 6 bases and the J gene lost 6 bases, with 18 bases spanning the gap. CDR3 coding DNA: TGTGCCAGCAGCCACGATGTAAACAGGCGCGAGCAGTACTTC. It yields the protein CASSHDVNRREQYF.

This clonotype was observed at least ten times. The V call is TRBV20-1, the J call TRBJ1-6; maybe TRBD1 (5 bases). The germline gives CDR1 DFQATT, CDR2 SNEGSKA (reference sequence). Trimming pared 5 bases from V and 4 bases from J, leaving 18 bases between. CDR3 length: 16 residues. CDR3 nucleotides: TGCAGTGCTGGTGGGGATAGGGCAGGGTATAATTCACCCCTCCACTTT. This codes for CSAGGDRAGYNSPLHF.

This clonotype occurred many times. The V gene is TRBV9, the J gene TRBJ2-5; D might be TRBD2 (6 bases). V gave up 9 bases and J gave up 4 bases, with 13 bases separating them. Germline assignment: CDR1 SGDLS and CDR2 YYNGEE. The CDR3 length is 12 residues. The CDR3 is CAKTSRRETQYF. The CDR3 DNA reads TGTGCCAAGACTAGTAGGCGAGAGACCCAGTACTTC.

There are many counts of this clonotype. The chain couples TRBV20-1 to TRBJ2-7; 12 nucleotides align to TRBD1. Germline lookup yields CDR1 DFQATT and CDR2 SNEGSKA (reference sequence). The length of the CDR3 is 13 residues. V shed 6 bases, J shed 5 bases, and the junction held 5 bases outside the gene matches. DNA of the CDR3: TGCAGTGCACCGGGACAGGGGGCCCACGAGCAGTACTTC. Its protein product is CSAPGQGAHEQYF.

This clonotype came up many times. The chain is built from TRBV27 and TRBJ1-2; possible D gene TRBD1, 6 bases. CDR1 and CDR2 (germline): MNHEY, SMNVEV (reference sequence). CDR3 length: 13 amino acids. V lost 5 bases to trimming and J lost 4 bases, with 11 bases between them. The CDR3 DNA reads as TGTGCCAGCAGTGGCCAGGGGACCTATGGCTACACCTTC. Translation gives CASSGQGTYGYTF.

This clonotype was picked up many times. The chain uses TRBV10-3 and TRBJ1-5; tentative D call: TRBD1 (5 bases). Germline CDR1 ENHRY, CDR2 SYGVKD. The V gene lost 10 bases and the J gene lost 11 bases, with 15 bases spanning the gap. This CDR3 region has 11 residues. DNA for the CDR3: TGTGCCACCCAGGGTAGTGGAGCCCAGCATTTT. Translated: CATQGSGAQHF.

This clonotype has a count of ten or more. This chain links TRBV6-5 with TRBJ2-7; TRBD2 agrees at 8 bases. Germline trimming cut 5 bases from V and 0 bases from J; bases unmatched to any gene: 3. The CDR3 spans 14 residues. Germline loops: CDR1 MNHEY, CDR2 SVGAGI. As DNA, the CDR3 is TGTGCCAGCAGTAGCGGGGGCCTCTCCTACGAGCAGTACTTC. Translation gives CASSSGGLSYEQYF.

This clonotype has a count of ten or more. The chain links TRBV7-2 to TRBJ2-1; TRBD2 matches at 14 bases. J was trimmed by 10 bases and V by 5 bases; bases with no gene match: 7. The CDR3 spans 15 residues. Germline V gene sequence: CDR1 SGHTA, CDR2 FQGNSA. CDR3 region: CASSQTSGGAWEQFF. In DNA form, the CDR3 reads TGTGCCAGCAGCCAGACTAGCGGGGGGGCATGGGAGCAGTTCTTC.

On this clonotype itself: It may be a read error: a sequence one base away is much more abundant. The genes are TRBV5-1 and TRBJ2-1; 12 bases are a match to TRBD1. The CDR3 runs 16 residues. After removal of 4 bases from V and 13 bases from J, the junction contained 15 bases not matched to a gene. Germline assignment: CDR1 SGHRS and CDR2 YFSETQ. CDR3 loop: CASSTRGTGGMEDQFF. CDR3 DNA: TGCGCCAGCAGCACACGCGGGACAGGGGGCATGGAGGACCAGTTCTTC. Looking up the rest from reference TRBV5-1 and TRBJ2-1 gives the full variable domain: KAGVTQTPRYLIKTRGQQVTLSCSPISGHRSVSWYQQTPGQGLQFLFEYFSETQRNKGNFPGRFSGRQFSNSRSEMNVSTLELGDSALYLCASSTRGTGGMEDQFFGPGTRLTVL.